The 16 T cell receptor beta chains in this list originate from one sample, sequenced in a study of blood T cell repertoires in COVID-19. Clones were read by immunoSEQ multiplex PCR, and TCRdb kept only the in-frame ones, dropping some. Here the sample spans approximately 50,000 clones, 85% to 95% being singletons. Sequenced material: peripheral blood. The origin of the receptors is a human donor in a cohort sampled during active COVID-19.

Of note for this clone: Its ends do not fully match the called genes, so a read error is possible. The rearrangement uses TRBV7-2 and TRBJ2-1; D remains ambiguous. The CDR3 consists of 16 residues. Germline V gene data show CDR1 as SGHTA and CDR2 as FQGNSA. The CDR3: CASSLWLRSPYNEQFF. The CDR3 DNA is TGTGCCAGCAGCTTATGGTTGAGGTCCCCTTACAACGAGCAGTTCTTC.

V and J are TRBV10-3 and TRBJ1-1; D remains ambiguous. The germline V gene encodes CDR1 ENHRY and CDR2 SYGVKD. Trimming removed 3 bases at V and 11 bases at J, with 13 bases between. The CDR3 has 12 residues. For the CDR3, the DNA is TGTGCCATCAGTGAAAGGAAAGACTATGCTTTCTTT. Protein: CAISERKDYAFF.

In its sample, this clone was seen once. The chain joins TRBV2 to TRBJ1-2; the match to TRBD1 covers 7 bases. Trimming cost V 3 bases and J 7 bases; bases outside gene matches: 2. This CDR3 is built from 12 residues. Germline V gene data show CDR1 as SNHLY and CDR2 as FYNNEI. CDR3 nucleotides: TGTGCCAGCAGTGACGGGACAGCTGGCTACACCTTC. Amino acids: CASSDGTAGYTF.

This chain uses TRBV5-4 with TRBJ2-1; TRBD2 matches 10 bases. Germline values: CDR1 SGHNT, CDR2 YYREEE (reference sequence). V trimming: 1 base; J trimming: 6 bases; junction bases outside the gene matches: 4. The CDR3 has 15 amino acids. This CDR3 is CASSLSAGGINEQFF. The DNA for the CDR3 is TGTGCCAGCAGCTTGTCAGCGGGGGGGATCAATGAGCAGTTCTTC.

The chain uses TRBV19 and TRBJ1-2; perhaps TRBD1 as D (5 bases). This CDR3 region has 14 residues. V lost 3 bases, J lost 2 bases, and 10 bases lay in between. CDR1 is LNHDA, CDR2 SQIVND, per germline (reference sequence). The CDR3 region has the DNA TGTGCCAGTAGTATTACAGGAGGGAACTATGGCTACACCTTC. Translating it yields CASSITGGNYGYTF.

The CDR3 coding sequence is TGTGCCAGCACCAAACTAGCGGGAGGCTCTAATGAGCAGTTCTTC. It translates to CASTKLAGGSNEQFF. The chain couples TRBV5-4 to TRBJ2-1; the match to TRBD2 covers 12 bases. CDR1 and CDR2 from the germline V gene are SGHNT and YYREEE (reference sequence). The J segment lost 7 bases and the V segment lost 6 bases, leaving 8 bases of the junction unmatched. This CDR3 has 15 residues.

This rearrangement joins TRBV6-5 to TRBJ2-5, with a tentative D call TRBD2 (5 bases). The germline CDR1 and CDR2 sequences are MNHEY and SVGAGI. Trimming pared 4 bases from V and 4 bases from J, leaving 13 bases between. The CDR3 length is 14 residues. CDR3 DNA sequence: TGTGCCAGCAGTTCTAGCCCCGGTTCAGAGACCCAGTACTTC. Translation: CASSSSPGSETQYF.

The chain recombines TRBV20-1 with TRBJ2-3; TRBD2 matches at 9 bases. The V gene end was trimmed by 3 bases and the J gene end by 4 bases; junction bases not matched to a gene: 8. Germline CDR1 is DFQATT and CDR2 is SNEGSKA (reference sequence). The CDR3 is 15 amino acids. The CDR3 region is CSASGAGGYSDTQYF. DNA for the CDR3: TGCAGTGCTAGTGGGGCGGGAGGGTACTCAGATACGCAGTATTTT.

A single count supports this clone. This chain links TRBV19 with TRBJ2-5; 8 nucleotides agree with TRBD2. J gave up 4 bases and V 1 base, and 5 bases lay outside the gene matches. This CDR3 is built from 15 residues. From germline, CDR1 is LNHDA and CDR2 SQIVND (reference sequence). Here the CDR3 DNA reads TGTGCCAGTAGTATAGCCCGGACTAGCCCAGAGACCCAGTACTTC. Encoded protein: CASSIARTSPETQYF.

This CDR3 reads CASRRQGDTEAFF. For the CDR3, the DNA is TGTGCCAGCAGAAGACAGGGTGATACTGAAGCTTTCTTT. This rearrangement joins TRBV7-9 to TRBJ1-1, with 7 bases identical to TRBD1. CDR3 length: 13 residues. With V trimmed by 6 bases and J by 5 bases, 6 bases remained unmatched. The germline CDR1 and CDR2 sequences are SEHNR and FQNEAQ (reference sequence). Together with reference TRBV7-9 and TRBJ1-1, the CDR3 gives the full variable domain: DTGVSQNPRHKITKRGQNVTFRCDPISEHNRLYWYRQTLGQGPEFLTYFQNEAQLEKSRLLSDRFSAERPKGSFSTLEIQRTEQGDSAMYLCASRRQGDTEAFFGQGTRLTVV.

The CDR3 DNA is TGTGCCAGCAGTTCGGTCTTAAGCACAGATACGCAGTATTTT. It specifies CASSSVLSTDTQYF. This rearrangement joins TRBV2 to TRBJ2-3, with unresolved D. The germline CDR1 and CDR2 sequences are SNHLY and FYNNEI. This CDR3 contains 14 residues. V lost 5 bases and J lost 0, with 9 bases in between.

The CDR3 DNA reads as TGTGCCAGCAGCCCTCTAGCGGGAGACTACAATGAGCAGTTCTTC. It codes for CASSPLAGDYNEQFF. V and J are TRBV28 and TRBJ2-1; 10 bases are shared with TRBD2. V lost 6 bases and J lost 3; bases outside the gene matches: 5. The length of the CDR3 is 15 residues. Looked up from germline, CDR1 is MDHEN and CDR2 is SYDVKM.

This clone was found once. The chain combines TRBV27 with TRBJ1-5; unclear D gene. V lost 7 bases, J lost 8 bases, and 21 bases lay in between. This CDR3 has 15 amino acids. Per the germline V gene, CDR1 is MNHEY and CDR2 is SMNVEV (reference sequence). Written as DNA, the CDR3 is TGTGCCAGCAAAAGAGCGGGTGGGATTACTGAGCCCCAGCATTTT. Translating it yields CASKRAGGITEPQHF.

This chain uses TRBV7-2 with TRBJ2-7; D remains ambiguous. Deletions cut 2 bases from V and 7 bases from J, with 9 bases between. From germline, CDR1 is SGHTA and CDR2 FQGNSA. CDR3 length: 12 amino acids. The CDR3 protein is CASSLHGSEQYV. CDR3 DNA sequence: TGTGCCAGCAGCTTACACGGGTCGGAGCAGTACGTC.

V usage is TRBV27 and J usage is TRBJ1-2; the D is unclear. Trimming removed 6 bases at V and 7 bases at J, with 21 bases between. The CDR3 totals 15 residues. Germline V gives CDR1 MNHEY, CDR2 SMNVEV (reference sequence). CDR3 loop: CASRSGPLMPSGYTF. The CDR3 coding sequence is TGTGCCAGCAGGAGCGGGCCACTAATGCCTAGTGGCTACACCTTC.

The chain is built from TRBV4-1 and TRBJ1-2; D may be TRBD1 (6 bases). The CDR3 runs to 15 residues. Germline CDR1 MGHRA, CDR2 YSYEKL. V was trimmed by 1 base and J by 4 bases, leaving 13 bases between them. CDR3 sequence: CASSQALGASYGYTF. The CDR3 nucleotides read TGCGCCAGCAGCCAAGCCTTGGGGGCCAGCTATGGCTACACCTTC.